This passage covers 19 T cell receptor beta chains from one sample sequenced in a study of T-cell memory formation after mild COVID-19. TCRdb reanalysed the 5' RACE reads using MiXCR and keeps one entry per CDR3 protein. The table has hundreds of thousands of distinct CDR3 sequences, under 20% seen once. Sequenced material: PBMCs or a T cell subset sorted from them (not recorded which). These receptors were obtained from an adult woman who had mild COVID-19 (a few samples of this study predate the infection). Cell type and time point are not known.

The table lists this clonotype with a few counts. The CDR3 DNA is TGTGCCACCAGCAGAGAACCCGACCCCCATGGCTACACCTTC. It encodes CATSREPDPHGYTF. The rearrangement joins TRBV15 to TRBJ1-2; unclear D gene. Germline values: CDR1 LNHNV, CDR2 YYDKDF (reference sequence). Trimming took off 0 bases at V and 6 bases at J, with 11 bases between the two ends. The CDR3 sequence is 14 residues long.

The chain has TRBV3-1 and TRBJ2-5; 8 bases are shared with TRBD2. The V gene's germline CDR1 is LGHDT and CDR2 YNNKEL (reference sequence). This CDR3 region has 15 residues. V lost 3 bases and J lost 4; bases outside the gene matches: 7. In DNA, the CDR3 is TGTGCCAGCAGCCAGTGGGGACTAGAAAGAGAGACCCAGTACTTC. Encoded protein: CASSQWGLERETQYF.

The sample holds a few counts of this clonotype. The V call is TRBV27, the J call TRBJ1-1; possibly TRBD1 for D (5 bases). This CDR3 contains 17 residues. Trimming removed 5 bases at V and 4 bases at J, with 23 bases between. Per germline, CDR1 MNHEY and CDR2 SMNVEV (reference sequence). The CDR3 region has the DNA TGTGCCAGCAGTCCCCTCGGATGGGGCGCGGAGGGCACTGAAGCTTTCTTT. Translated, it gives CASSPLGWGAEGTEAFF.

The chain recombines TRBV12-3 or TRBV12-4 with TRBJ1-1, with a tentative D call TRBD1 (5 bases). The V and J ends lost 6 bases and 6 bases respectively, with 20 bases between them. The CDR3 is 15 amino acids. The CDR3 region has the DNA TGTGCCAGCAGGCTCGCCCAGGGACTAGTCGCTGAAGCTTTCTTT. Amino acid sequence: CASRLAQGLVAEAFF.

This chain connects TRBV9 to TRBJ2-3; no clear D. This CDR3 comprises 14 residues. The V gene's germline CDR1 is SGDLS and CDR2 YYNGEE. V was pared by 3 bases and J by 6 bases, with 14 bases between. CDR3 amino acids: CASSARVTDDTQYF. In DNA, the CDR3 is TGTGCCAGCAGCGCTAGGGTAACTGATGATACGCAGTATTTT.

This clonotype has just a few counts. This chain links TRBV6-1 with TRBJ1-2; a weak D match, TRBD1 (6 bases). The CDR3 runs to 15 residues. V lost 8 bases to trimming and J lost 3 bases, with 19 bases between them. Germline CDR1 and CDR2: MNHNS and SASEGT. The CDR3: CASGKQGSRYYGYTF. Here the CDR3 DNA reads TGTGCCAGCGGTAAACAGGGTTCTCGGTACTATGGCTACACCTTC.

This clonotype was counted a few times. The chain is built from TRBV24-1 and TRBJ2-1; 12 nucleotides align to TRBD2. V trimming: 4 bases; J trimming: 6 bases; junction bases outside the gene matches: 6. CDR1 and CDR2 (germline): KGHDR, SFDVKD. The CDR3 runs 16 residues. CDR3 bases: TGTGCCACCAGTGACAGGACTAGCGGGGCACGCAATGAGCAGTTCTTC. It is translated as CATSDRTSGARNEQFF.

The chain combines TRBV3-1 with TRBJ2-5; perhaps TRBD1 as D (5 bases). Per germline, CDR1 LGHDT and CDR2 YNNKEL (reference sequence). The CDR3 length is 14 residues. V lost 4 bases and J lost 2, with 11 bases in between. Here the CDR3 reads CASSPRALQETQYF. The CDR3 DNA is TGTGCCAGCAGCCCCAGGGCATTACAAGAGACCCAGTACTTC.

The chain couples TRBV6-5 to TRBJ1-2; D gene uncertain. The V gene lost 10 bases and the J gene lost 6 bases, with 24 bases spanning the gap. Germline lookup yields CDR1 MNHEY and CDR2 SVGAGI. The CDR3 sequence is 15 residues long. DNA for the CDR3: TGTGCCACCGCAGACTCCCGGACTTCTTTCGATGGCTACACCTTC. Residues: CATADSRTSFDGYTF.

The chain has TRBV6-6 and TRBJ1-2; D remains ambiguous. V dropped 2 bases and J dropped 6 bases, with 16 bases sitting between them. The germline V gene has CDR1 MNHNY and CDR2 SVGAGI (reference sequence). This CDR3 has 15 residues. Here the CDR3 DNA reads TGTGCCAGCAGTTACCCCGGGTCCCTACCGGATGGCTACACCTTC. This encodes CASSYPGSLPDGYTF.

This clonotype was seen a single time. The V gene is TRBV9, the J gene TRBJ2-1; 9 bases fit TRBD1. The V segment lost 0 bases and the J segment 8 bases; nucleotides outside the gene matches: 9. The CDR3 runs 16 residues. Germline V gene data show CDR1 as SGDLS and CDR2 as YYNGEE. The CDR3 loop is CASSVAQDRGEDEQFF. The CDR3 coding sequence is TGTGCCAGCAGCGTAGCTCAGGACAGGGGTGAGGATGAGCAGTTCTTC.

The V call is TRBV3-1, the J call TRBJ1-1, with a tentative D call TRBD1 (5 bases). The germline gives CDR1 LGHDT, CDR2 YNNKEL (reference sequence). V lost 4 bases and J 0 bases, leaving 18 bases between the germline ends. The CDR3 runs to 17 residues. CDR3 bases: TGTGCCAGCAGCCCTGGACATTTCGGGGATATGAACACTGAAGCTTTCTTT. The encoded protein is CASSPGHFGDMNTEAFF.

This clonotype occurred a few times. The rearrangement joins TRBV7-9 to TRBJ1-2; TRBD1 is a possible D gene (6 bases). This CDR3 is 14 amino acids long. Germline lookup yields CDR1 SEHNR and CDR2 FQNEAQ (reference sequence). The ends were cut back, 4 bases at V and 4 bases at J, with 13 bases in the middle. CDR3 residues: CASSSGHRAYGYTF. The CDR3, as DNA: TGTGCCAGCAGCTCGGGACACCGGGCCTATGGCTACACCTTC.

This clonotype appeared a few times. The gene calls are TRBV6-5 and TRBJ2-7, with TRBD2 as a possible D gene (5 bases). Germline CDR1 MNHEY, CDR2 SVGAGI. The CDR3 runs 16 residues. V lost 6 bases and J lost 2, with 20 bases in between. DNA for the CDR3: TGTGCCAGCAGCTACCCTCGGACTTGGGAACCCTACGAGCAGTACTTC. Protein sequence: CASSYPRTWEPYEQYF.

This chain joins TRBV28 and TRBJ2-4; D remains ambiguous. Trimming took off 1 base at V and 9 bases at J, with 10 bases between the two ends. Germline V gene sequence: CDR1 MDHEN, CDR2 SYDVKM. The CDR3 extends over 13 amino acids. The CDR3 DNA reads TGTGCCAGCAGTTTATTAGCAGAGACCATTCAGTACTTC. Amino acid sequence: CASSLLAETIQYF. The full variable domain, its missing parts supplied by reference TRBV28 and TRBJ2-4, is DVKVTQSSRYLVKRTGEKVFLECVQDMDHENMFWYRQDPGLGLRLIYFSYDVKMKEKGDIPEGYSVSREKKERFSLILESASTNQTSMYLCASSLLAETIQYFGAGTRLSVL.

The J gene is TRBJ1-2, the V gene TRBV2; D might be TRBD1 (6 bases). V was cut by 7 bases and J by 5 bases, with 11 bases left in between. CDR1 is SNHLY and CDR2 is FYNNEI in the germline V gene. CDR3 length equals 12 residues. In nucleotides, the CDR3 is TGTGCCAGCAAGACAGGTGCTTATGGCTACACCTTC. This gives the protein CASKTGAYGYTF.

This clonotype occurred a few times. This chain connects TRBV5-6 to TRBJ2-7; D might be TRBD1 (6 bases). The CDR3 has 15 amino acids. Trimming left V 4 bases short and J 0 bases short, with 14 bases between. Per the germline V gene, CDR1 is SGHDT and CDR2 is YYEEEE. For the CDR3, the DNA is TGTGCCAGCAGCACGCCCGCGACAGGCTCCTACGAGCAGTACTTC. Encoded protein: CASSTPATGSYEQYF.

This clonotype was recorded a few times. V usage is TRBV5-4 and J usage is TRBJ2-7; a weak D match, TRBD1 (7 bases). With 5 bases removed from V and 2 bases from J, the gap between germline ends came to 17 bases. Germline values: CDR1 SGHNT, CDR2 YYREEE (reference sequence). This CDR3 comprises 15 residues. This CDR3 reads CASRGGQQIPYEQYF. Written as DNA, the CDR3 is TGTGCCAGCAGGGGGGGACAGCAGATACCCTACGAGCAGTACTTC.

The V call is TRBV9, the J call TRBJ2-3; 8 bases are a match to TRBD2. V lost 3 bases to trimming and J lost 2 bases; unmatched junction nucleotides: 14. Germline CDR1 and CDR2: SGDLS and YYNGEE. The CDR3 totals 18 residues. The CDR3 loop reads CASSGGPQAGEVTDTQYF. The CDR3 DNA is TGTGCCAGCAGCGGTGGCCCCCAAGCGGGGGAGGTCACAGATACGCAGTATTTT.